This TCR beta chain was recovered during a study of blood T cell repertoires in COVID-19. On the study more broadly: Sources were T cells, B-cell-depleted T cells, or PBMCs; the material itself was cDNA or gDNA.

Original processing notes: Estimated nucleated cell counts came from reference gene primer amplification. Method: immunoSEQ multiplex PCR; TCRdb's copy keeps in-frame clones and lacks some. V and J calls and clone size follow that table, whereas D and trimming were derived from the DNA. This table holds approximately 200,000 clones, roughly 89% found once. This receptor was identified in a woman between 40 and 50 years old with acute COVID-19. The material sequenced was PBMCs or T cells enriched from blood (not recorded which).

The CDR3 DNA sequence: TGTGCCAGCAGTTTGCGGGACAGGGCTAACTATGGCTACACCTTC. The encoded protein is CASSLRDRANYGYTF. The rearrangement uses TRBV6-5 and TRBJ1-2; 9 bases fit TRBD1. J gave up 0 bases and V 4 bases, and 3 bases lay outside the gene matches. This CDR3 comprises 15 residues. Germline lookup yields CDR1 MNHEY and CDR2 SVGAGI.